One sample yielded the 10 T cell receptor beta chains listed below, sequenced in a study of beta chain features in type 1 diabetes. The entirety of the isolated RNA underwent reverse transcription, so expressed TCRB transcripts were sequenced. Assay: immunoSEQ multiplex PCR; the TCRdb copy retains only in-frame clones and omits some. The sample contains hundreds of thousands of clones, under 20% of which appear only once. The sample was naive CD4+ T cells from blood. The receptors derive from a woman between 18 and 30 years old in good health.

A few counts support this clone. This may stem from a read error, because a much larger clone lies one nucleotide away. This sample also contains other DNA sequences that code for the same CDR3. The chain is built from TRBV9 and TRBJ2-5; D gene ambiguous. V was clipped by 4 bases and J by 5 bases, with 6 bases between them. Germline V gives CDR1 SGDLS, CDR2 YYNGEE. CDR3 size: 11 residues. CDR3 DNA sequence: TGTGCCAGCAGCTTACGGGAGACCCAGTACTTC. It translates to CASSLRETQYF.

This clone appeared a few times. The junction shows a germline mismatch at one end, possibly a read error. This chain links TRBV10-3 with TRBJ2-1; 10 positions match TRBD1. The germline gives CDR1 ENHRY, CDR2 SYGVKD. The CDR3 runs to 12 residues. The CDR3 bases are TGTGCCATCAGTGAGTCGACAGGGGGCTCTGTCTTC. The encoded protein is CAISESTGGSVF.

This clone was counted a few times. This chain links TRBV28 with TRBJ2-3; D gene uncertain. Germline V gene sequence: CDR1 MDHEN, CDR2 SYDVKM. V shed 5 bases and J shed 8 bases, with 17 bases lying between them. The length of the CDR3 is 14 residues. The CDR3 sequence is CASSGSPPWTTQYF. The CDR3 coding sequence is TGTGCCAGCAGTGGAAGCCCACCCTGGACTACGCAGTATTTT.

This clone turned up a few times. V and J are TRBV2 and TRBJ2-7; D is unclear. The ends were cut back, 6 bases at V and 1 base at J, with 7 bases in the middle. CDR3 size: 12 residues. CDR1 is SNHLY, CDR2 FYNNEI, per germline. CDR3 loop: CASRARSYEQYF. CDR3 nucleotides: TGTGCCAGCAGGGCCCGGTCCTACGAGCAGTACTTC.

CDR3 amino acids: CASSHSAGGSYNEQFF. The CDR3, as DNA: TGCGCCAGCAGCCATTCTGCGGGGGGCTCCTACAATGAGCAGTTCTTC. The rearrangement joins TRBV4-3 to TRBJ2-1; 8 positions match TRBD2. Looked up from germline, CDR1 is LGHNA and CDR2 is YSLEER. V dropped 3 bases and J dropped 0; count of bases not matched to a gene: 4. CDR3 length: 16 amino acids.

This clone turned up a few times. The chain links TRBV18 to TRBJ2-5; tentatively, D is TRBD1 (5 bases). The CDR3 length is 15 residues. V was clipped by 3 bases and J by 13 bases, with 24 bases between them. Germline-derived CDR1 and CDR2 are KGHSH and LQKENI. CDR3 amino acids: CASSPDKAPLVGRYF. The CDR3 nucleotides read TGTGCCAGCTCACCGGACAAGGCCCCCTTGGTGGGAAGGTACTTC. The complete variable domain, with remaining parts taken from reference TRBV18 and TRBJ2-5, reads NAGVMQNPRHLVRRRGQEARLRCSPMKGHSHVYWYRQLPEEGLKFMVYLQKENIIDESGMPKERFSAEFPKEGPSILRIQQVVRGDSAAYFCASSPDKAPLVGRYFGPGTRLLVL.

The chain carries TRBV29-1 and TRBJ2-2, with 10 bases fitting TRBD1. Germline assignment: CDR1 SQVTM and CDR2 ANQGSEA. V shed 2 bases, J shed 4 bases, and the junction held 10 bases outside the gene matches. The CDR3 totals 17 residues. In DNA, the CDR3 is TGCAGCGTTGAACAACCACGATGGACAGGGGGCACCGGGGAGCTGTTTTTT. Translated: CSVEQPRWTGGTGELFF.

This clone has just a few counts. The germline gene is not matched at one end of the junction; a read error may be the cause. The chain couples TRBV7-9 to TRBJ2-7, with 9 bases that match TRBD1. Germline loops: CDR1 SEHNR, CDR2 FQNEAQ (reference sequence). The CDR3 has 13 amino acids. The CDR3 nucleotides are TGTGCCAGCAGCTTAAATTACGGGACAGGGAAGGTCTTC. It is translated as CASSLNYGTGKVF.

The rearrangement joins TRBV28 to TRBJ2-2, with D unresolved. Germline assignment: CDR1 MDHEN and CDR2 SYDVKM. The germline V and J ends were trimmed by 2 bases and 1 base, with 11 bases remaining between them. The CDR3 runs 16 residues. The CDR3 sequence is CASSLSGSENTGELFF. CDR3 in DNA: TGTGCCAGCAGTTTAAGTGGGTCCGAGAACACCGGGGAGCTGTTTTTT.

The chain carries TRBV18 and TRBJ2-1; 8 bases map to TRBD2. The CDR3 runs to 16 residues. The germline V gene encodes CDR1 KGHSH and CDR2 LQKENI. After removal of 5 bases from V and 8 bases from J, the junction contained 14 bases not matched to a gene. The DNA of the CDR3 is TGTGCCAGCTCATTAACTAGCGGCGGGGGGAAATATGAGCAGTTCTTC. Encoded protein: CASSLTSGGGKYEQFF. The full variable domain, its missing parts supplied by reference TRBV18 and TRBJ2-1, is NAGVMQNPRHLVRRRGQEARLRCSPMKGHSHVYWYRQLPEEGLKFMVYLQKENIIDESGMPKERFSAEFPKEGPSILRIQQVVRGDSAAYFCASSLTSGGGKYEQFFGPGTRLTVL.